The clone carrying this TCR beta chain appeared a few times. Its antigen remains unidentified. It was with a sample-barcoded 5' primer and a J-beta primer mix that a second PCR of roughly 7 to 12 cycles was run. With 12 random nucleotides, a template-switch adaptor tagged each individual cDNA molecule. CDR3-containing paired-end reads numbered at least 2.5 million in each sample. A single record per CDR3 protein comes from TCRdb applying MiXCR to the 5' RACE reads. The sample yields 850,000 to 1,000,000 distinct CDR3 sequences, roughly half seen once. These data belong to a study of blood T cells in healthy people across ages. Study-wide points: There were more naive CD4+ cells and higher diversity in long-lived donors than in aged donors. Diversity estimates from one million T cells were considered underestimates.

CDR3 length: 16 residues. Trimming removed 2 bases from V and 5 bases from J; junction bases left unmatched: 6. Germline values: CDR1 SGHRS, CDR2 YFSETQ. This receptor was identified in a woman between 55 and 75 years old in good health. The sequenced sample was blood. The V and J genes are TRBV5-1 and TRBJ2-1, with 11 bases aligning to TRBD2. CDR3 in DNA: TGCGCCAGCAGCTTAGGGCTAGCGGGAGGAAACAATGAGCAGTTCTTC. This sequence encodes CASSLGLAGGNNEQFF. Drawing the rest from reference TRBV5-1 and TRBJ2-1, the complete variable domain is KAGVTQTPRYLIKTRGQQVTLSCSPISGHRSVSWYQQTPGQGLQFLFEYFSETQRNKGNFPGRFSGRQFSNSRSEMNVSTLELGDSALYLCASSLGLAGGNNEQFFGPGTRLTVL.